This TCR beta chain was sequenced in a study of cytomegalovirus exposure and HLA in healthy donors. Points on this clone: What it binds is unknown.

Primers included in the PCR were 60 Vbeta and 13 Jbeta primers. Here immunoSEQ multiplex PCR was the method, and the copy in TCRdb shows in-frame clones only, minus some. The table has around 92,000 clones, roughly 80% seen once. Germline trimming cut 6 bases from V and 9 bases from J; bases unmatched to any gene: 12. This CDR3 region has 16 residues. CDR1 and CDR2 from the germline V gene are SNHLY and FYNNEI. Overall study findings and caveats: Both high specificity and high sensitivity reportedly marked the classifier's diagnosis of cytomegalovirus status. In an earlier analysis, in fewer than 700 donors, most V segments appeared productive either ~87% or ~30% of the time. An ancestry cluster, one associated with Asian ancestry, reportedly showed fewer N-insertions than the roughly 670-donor mean in a later analysis.

Donors were nominally healthy when sampled, though unrecorded immune exposures were likely. The V gene is TRBV2, the J gene TRBJ2-3; the match to TRBD2 covers 13 bases. This receptor was obtained from a girl aged 2 to 9 in good health and CMV-seropositive. Specimen: PBMCs. CDR3 DNA sequence: TGTGCCAGCAGGGGGACTAGCGGGACTAGGGGAGTGACGCAGTATTTT. It encodes CASRGTSGTRGVTQYF.